Below, 19 T cell receptor beta chains from the same sample are listed, as sequenced in a study of OX40 agonist ivuxolimab in advanced cancers. The repertoire was sequenced with immunoSEQ multiplex PCR; TCRdb's copy has only in-frame clones and lacks some. The repertoire consists of tens of thousands of clones, with approximately 85% occurring once and the leading ten covering less than 4.5%. The material sequenced was CD4+ or CD8+ T cells sorted from blood, taken in a trial of the OX40 agonist ivuxolimab. The receptor source for this set is an adult with an advanced solid tumor such as melanoma, head and neck, liver or kidney cancer.

The V gene is TRBV7-9, the J gene TRBJ1-4, with D uncertain. Per the germline V gene, CDR1 is SEHNR and CDR2 is FQNEAQ (reference sequence). The CDR3 has 12 residues. Trimming cost V 5 bases and J 5 bases, with 6 bases left between them. CDR3 protein: CASSLMNEKLFF. The CDR3, as DNA: TGTGCCAGCAGCCTCATGAATGAAAAACTGTTTTTT.

The V call is TRBV2, the J call TRBJ2-5; D is possibly TRBD2 (6 bases). Germline CDR1 reads SNHLY; CDR2 reads FYNNEI. Trimming took 3 bases from V and 5 from J, leaving 13 bases between them. The CDR3 runs 14 residues. CDR3 bases: TGTGCCAGCAGTGAGCTACTAGGAGGGGAGACCCAGTACTTC. It encodes CASSELLGGETQYF.

The V and J genes are TRBV11-2 and TRBJ2-1; D remains unclear. This CDR3 has 15 amino acids. V was shortened by 1 base and J by 5 bases, with 12 bases between the two germline ends. CDR1 is SGHAT, CDR2 FQNNGV, per germline. This CDR3 is CASSLGAVSDNEQFF. Here the CDR3 DNA reads TGTGCCAGCAGCTTAGGGGCAGTATCTGACAATGAGCAGTTCTTC. Based on the CDR3 plus reference TRBV11-2 and TRBJ2-1, the full variable domain is EAGVAQSPRYKIIEKRQSVAFWCNPISGHATLYWYQQILGQGPKLLIQFQNNGVVDDSQLPKDRFSAERLKGVDSTLKIQPAKLEDSAVYLCASSLGAVSDNEQFFGPGTRLTVL.

This clone turned up a few times. The rearrangement joins TRBV19 to TRBJ1-2; D not certain. Trimming removed 7 bases at V and 6 bases at J, with 12 bases between. This CDR3 is 12 amino acids long. CDR1 is LNHDA and CDR2 is SQIVND in the germline V gene (reference sequence). CDR3 bases: TGTGCCAGTACTATGGGGAGGCATGGCTACACCTTC. Translated, it gives CASTMGRHGYTF.

This clone was recorded once. The gene calls are TRBV4-1 and TRBJ2-3, with D possibly called TRBD1 or TRBD2 (5 bases each). V was trimmed by 2 bases and J by 2 bases, leaving 11 bases between them. This CDR3 has 15 amino acids. Germline V gene data show CDR1 as MGHRA and CDR2 as YSYEKL. CDR3 protein: CASSQRDPFTDTQYF. The CDR3 region has the DNA TGCGCCAGCAGCCAACGGGACCCCTTCACAGATACGCAGTATTTT.

The chain combines TRBV7-8 with TRBJ2-1, with TRBD2 identical over 9 bases. CDR3 length: 18 amino acids. Germline loops: CDR1 SGHVS, CDR2 FQNEAQ. The V segment lost 5 bases and the J segment 5 bases; nucleotides outside the gene matches: 16. CDR3 nucleotide sequence: TGTGCCAGCAGCCGAAACCGCTGGACCCAGCGGGGGGACAATGAGCAGTTCTTC. Its translation is CASSRNRWTQRGDNEQFF.

The rearrangement links TRBV5-5 to TRBJ2-6; 10 nucleotides agree with TRBD1. The CDR3 consists of 19 residues. The V gene end was trimmed by 0 bases and the J gene end by 3 bases; junction bases not matched to a gene: 9. Germline values: CDR1 SGHKS, CDR2 YYEKEE (reference sequence). CDR3 sequence (DNA): TGTGCCAGCAGCTTGGATTGGGACAGGGGCAGTTATGGGGCCAACGTCCTGACTTTC. Its protein product is CASSLDWDRGSYGANVLTF.

This rearrangement joins TRBV5-1 to TRBJ2-5, with TRBD1 as a possible D gene (6 bases). The CDR3 runs 13 residues. V shed 4 bases and J shed 9 bases, with 16 bases lying between them. Germline V gene sequence: CDR1 SGHRS, CDR2 YFSETQ. The CDR3 reads CASSVDSAGAQYF. CDR3 bases: TGCGCCAGCAGCGTGGACTCCGCAGGGGCCCAGTACTTC.

This chain connects TRBV28 to TRBJ2-5; 11 nucleotides agree with TRBD2. Losses at the gene ends were 5 bases for V and 1 base for J; bases not matched to a gene: 3. CDR1 and CDR2 from the germline V gene are MDHEN and SYDVKM. This CDR3 region has 15 residues. The CDR3 sequence: CASSTTSGTQETQYF. DNA for the CDR3: TGTGCCAGCAGTACGACTAGCGGGACCCAAGAGACCCAGTACTTC. Supplemented by reference TRBV28 and TRBJ2-5, the full variable domain reads DVKVTQSSRYLVKRTGEKVFLECVQDMDHENMFWYRQDPGLGLRLIYFSYDVKMKEKGDIPEGYSVSREKKERFSLILESASTNQTSMYLCASSTTSGTQETQYFGPGTRLLVL.

This clone came up once. This chain uses TRBV7-2 with TRBJ1-3, with D hard to call. CDR1 is SGHTA, CDR2 FQGNSA, per germline. V was cut by 4 bases and J by 2 bases, with 3 bases left in between. This CDR3 region has 12 residues. The CDR3 nucleotides are TGTGCCAGCAGCTACCCTGGAAACACCATATATTTT. As protein: CASSYPGNTIYF.

The rearrangement uses TRBV7-2 and TRBJ2-1, with no clear D. The V end was cut by 3 bases, the J end by 6 bases, with 12 bases between. The length of the CDR3 is 14 residues. Germline-derived CDR1 and CDR2 are SGHTA and FQGNSA. The DNA for the CDR3 is TGTGCCAGCAGCTTTATGGGCCTCGGCAATGAGCAGTTCTTC. Its protein is CASSFMGLGNEQFF.

The rearrangement joins TRBV18 to TRBJ1-5, with a weak D call TRBD1 (6 bases). V gave up 8 bases and J gave up 4 bases, with 12 bases separating them. This CDR3 region has 13 residues. The V gene's germline CDR1 is KGHSH and CDR2 LQKENI. CDR3 in amino acids: CASTPTGNQPQHF. In DNA form, the CDR3 reads TGTGCCAGCACGCCCACAGGGAATCAGCCCCAGCATTTT. The whole variable domain, filled in from reference TRBV18 and TRBJ1-5, reads NAGVMQNPRHLVRRRGQEARLRCSPMKGHSHVYWYRQLPEEGLKFMVYLQKENIIDESGMPKERFSAEFPKEGPSILRIQQVVRGDSAAYFCASTPTGNQPQHFGDGTRLSIL.

V usage is TRBV7-9 and J usage is TRBJ2-1, with 7 positions matching TRBD1. Germline CDR1 SEHNR, CDR2 FQNEAQ (reference sequence). The CDR3 loop spans 14 amino acids. The junction had 7 bases not matched to a gene; V was cut back by 5 bases and J by 6 bases. Here the CDR3 DNA reads TGTGCCAGCAGCCAGACAGGGTTCCGCAATGAGCAGTTCTTC. Protein product: CASSQTGFRNEQFF.

The V and J genes are TRBV6-1 and TRBJ2-7; tentative D call: TRBD2 (6 bases). This CDR3 spans 14 amino acids. CDR1 MNHNS and CDR2 SASEGT come from the germline V gene. Trimming cost V 7 bases and J 7 bases, with 20 bases left between them. Here the CDR3 reads CASKFYFGGGEQYF. CDR3 nucleotide sequence: TGTGCCAGCAAGTTTTATTTCGGGGGTGGGGAGCAGTACTTC.

The rearrangement joins TRBV28 to TRBJ2-7; 7 bases are a match to TRBD2. The CDR3 runs to 12 residues. The V segment lost 6 bases and the J segment 4 bases; nucleotides outside the gene matches: 3. The germline V gene encodes CDR1 MDHEN and CDR2 SYDVKM. DNA for the CDR3: TGTGCCAGCAGACCGGGGGGTTACGAGCAGTACTTC. This gives the protein CASRPGGYEQYF.

The chain is built from TRBV30 and TRBJ1-1; D possibly corresponds to TRBD1 (6 bases). The CDR3 is 12 amino acids. Between the trimmed V and J ends, which lost 3 bases and 8 bases, there was a span of 13 bases. Looked up from germline, CDR1 is GTSNPN and CDR2 is SVGIG (reference sequence). The CDR3 loop reads CAWRREGEEAFF. The CDR3 DNA sequence: TGTGCCTGGAGGCGGGAGGGGGAAGAAGCTTTCTTT.

This clone was observed a handful of times. V is TRBV30 and J is TRBJ2-3; D assignment may be TRBD1 or TRBD2 (5 bases each). The CDR3 is made up of 16 amino acids. Germline CDR1 is GTSNPN and CDR2 is SVGIG (reference sequence). The V end was cut by 3 bases, the J end by 3 bases, with 19 bases between. The CDR3 region is CAWRDRDPTKTDTQYF. The CDR3 region has the DNA TGTGCCTGGAGGGACCGGGACCCCACAAAAACAGATACGCAGTATTTT.

The DNA for the CDR3 is TGTGCCAGCAGTTCCTCTGGGACAGGGGGCGGCTACACCTTC. It specifies CASSSSGTGGGYTF. The V gene is TRBV27, the J gene TRBJ1-2; TRBD1 agrees at 12 bases. CDR3 size: 14 residues. CDR1 MNHEY and CDR2 SMNVEV come from the germline V gene (reference sequence). Trimming cost V 4 bases and J 8 bases; bases outside gene matches: 5.

The genes are TRBV7-3 and TRBJ2-5, with D unclear. Germline V gives CDR1 SGHTA, CDR2 FQGTGA. The CDR3 length is 13 residues. The germline V and J ends were trimmed by 5 bases and 2 bases, with 9 bases remaining between them. Written as DNA, the CDR3 is TGTGCCAGCAGCCCCGATGAACAAGAGACCCAGTACTTC. Its translation: CASSPDEQETQYF.